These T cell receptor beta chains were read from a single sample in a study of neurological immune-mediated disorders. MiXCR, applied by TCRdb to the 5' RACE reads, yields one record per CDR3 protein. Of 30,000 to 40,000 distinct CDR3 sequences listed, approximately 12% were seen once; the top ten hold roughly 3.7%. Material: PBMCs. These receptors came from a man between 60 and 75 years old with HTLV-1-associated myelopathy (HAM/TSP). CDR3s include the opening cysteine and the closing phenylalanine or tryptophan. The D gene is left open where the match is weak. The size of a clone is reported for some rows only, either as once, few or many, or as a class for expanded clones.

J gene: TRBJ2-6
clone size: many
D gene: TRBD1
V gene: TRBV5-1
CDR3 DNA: TGCGCCAGCAGCTCACCCGGGACAGGGGCCTCTGGGGCCAACGTCCTGACTTTC
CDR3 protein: CASSSPGTGASGANVLTF

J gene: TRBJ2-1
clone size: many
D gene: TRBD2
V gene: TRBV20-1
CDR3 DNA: TGCAGTGCTAAACTACTGACTAGCGCCCGCTCCTACAATGAGCAGTTCTTC
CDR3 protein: CSAKLLTSARSYNEQFF

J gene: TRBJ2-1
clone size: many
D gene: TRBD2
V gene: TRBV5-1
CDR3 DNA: TGCGCCAGCAGCTTGGTGGCTAGCGGGCTCAATGAGCAGTTCTTC
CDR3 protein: CASSLVASGLNEQFF

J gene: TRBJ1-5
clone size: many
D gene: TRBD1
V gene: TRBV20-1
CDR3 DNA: TGCAGTGCTAGAGAGGAGGGGGCATCACGGCAGCCCCAGCATTTT
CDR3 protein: CSAREEGASRQPQHF

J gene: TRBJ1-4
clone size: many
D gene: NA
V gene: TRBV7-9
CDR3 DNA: TGTGCCAGCTCAGGGGAAAAACTGTTTTTT
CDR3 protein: CASSGEKLFF

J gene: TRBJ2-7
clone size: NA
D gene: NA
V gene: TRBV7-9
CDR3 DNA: TGTGCCAGCAGCGGCTCCCAGGGAACCCAGGCCCCACTCTACGAGCAGTACTTC
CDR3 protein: CASSGSQGTQAPLYEQYF

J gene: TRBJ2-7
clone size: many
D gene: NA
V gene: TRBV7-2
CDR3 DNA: TGTGCCAGCAGCGCTACGAATTACGAGCAGTACTTC
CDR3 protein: CASSATNYEQYF

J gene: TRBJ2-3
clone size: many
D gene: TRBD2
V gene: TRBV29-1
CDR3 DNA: TGCAGCGTTCGGCCTAGCGGCCCGACTTCCACAGATACGCAGTATTTT
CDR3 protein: CSVRPSGPTSTDTQYF

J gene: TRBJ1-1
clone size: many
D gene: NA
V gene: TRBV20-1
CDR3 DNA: TGCAGTGCGATGACAGTACAGAACACTGAAGCTTTCTTT
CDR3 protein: CSAMTVQNTEAFF

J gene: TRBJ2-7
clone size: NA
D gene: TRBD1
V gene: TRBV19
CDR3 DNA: TGTGCCAGCAAACCTGGGCAGGGGGCAAGCGAGCAGTACTTC
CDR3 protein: CASKPGQGASEQYF

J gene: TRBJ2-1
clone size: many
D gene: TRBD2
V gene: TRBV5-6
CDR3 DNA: TGTGCCAGCAGCCCCGTGGTAGCGGGAGTCACACCTGGGAGTATATCACGCAATGAGCAGTTCTTC
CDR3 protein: CASSPVVAGVTPGSISRNEQFF

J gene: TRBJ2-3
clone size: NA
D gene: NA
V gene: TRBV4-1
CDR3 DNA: TGCGCCAGCAGCCAAGATCCAGGCATCACAGAGACGCAGTATTTT
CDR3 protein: CASSQDPGITETQYF

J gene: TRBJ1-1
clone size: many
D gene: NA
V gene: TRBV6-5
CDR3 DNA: TGTGCCAGCAGGTATGGGACGGCCAACACTGAAGCTTTCTTT
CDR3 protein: CASRYGTANTEAFF

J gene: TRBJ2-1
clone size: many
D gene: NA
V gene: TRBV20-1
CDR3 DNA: TGCAGTGCCCCGGGGCAGGGGTCCTACAATGAGCAGTTCTTC
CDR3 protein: CSAPGQGSYNEQFF

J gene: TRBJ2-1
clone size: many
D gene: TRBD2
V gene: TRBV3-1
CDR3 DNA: TGTGCCAGCAGCCAAGGACTAGCGGGAGCTTTGAATGAGCAGTTCTTC
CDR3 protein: CASSQGLAGALNEQFF

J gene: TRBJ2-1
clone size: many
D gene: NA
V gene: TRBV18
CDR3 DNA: TGTGCCAGCTCACCACCGCGTCTAAACAATGAGCAGTTCTTC
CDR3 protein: CASSPPRLNNEQFF